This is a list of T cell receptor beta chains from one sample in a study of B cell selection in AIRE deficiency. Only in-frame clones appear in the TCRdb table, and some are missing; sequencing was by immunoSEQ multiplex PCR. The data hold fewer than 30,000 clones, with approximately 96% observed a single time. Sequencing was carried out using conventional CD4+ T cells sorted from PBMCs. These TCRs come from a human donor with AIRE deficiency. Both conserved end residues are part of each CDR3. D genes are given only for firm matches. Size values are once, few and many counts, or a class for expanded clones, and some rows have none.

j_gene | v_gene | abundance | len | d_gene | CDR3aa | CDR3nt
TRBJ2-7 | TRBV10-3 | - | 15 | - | CAISRAGTATYEQYF | TGTGCCATCAGTCGGGCCGGGACCGCCACCTACGAGCAGTACTTC
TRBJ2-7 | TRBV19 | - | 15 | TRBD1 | CASSTGGQGTYEQYF | TGTGCCAGTAGTACGGGGGGACAGGGAACCTACGAGCAGTACTTC
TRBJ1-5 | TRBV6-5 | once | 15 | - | CASRDGTGNNQPQHF | TGTGCCAGCAGAGACGGGACGGGAAACAATCAGCCCCAGCATTTT
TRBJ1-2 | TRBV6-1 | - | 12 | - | CASSEVADGYTF | TGTGCCAGCAGTGAAGTTGCGGATGGCTACACCTTC
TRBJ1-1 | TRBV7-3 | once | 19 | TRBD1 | CASSLARGFMTGGDREAFF | TGTGCCAGCAGCTTAGCAAGGGGATTTATGACAGGGGGCGACAGGGAAGCTTTCTTT
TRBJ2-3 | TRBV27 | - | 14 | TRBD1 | CASGGQGFTDTQYF | TGTGCCAGCGGGGGACAGGGATTCACAGATACGCAGTATTTT
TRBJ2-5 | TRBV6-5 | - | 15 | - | CASSYYGGRQETQYF | TGTGCCAGCAGTTACTATGGGGGACGCCAAGAGACCCAGTACTTC
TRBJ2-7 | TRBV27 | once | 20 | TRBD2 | CASSIRHPTGGGNSSYEQYF | TGTGCCAGCAGTATTCGACACCCCACCGGGGGGGGCAATAGCTCCTACGAGCAGTACTTC
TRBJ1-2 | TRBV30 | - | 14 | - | CAWTRGGSRYGYTF | TGTGCCTGGACCCGAGGGGGGAGCCGCTATGGCTACACCTTC
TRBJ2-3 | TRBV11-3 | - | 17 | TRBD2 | CASSSSVLAGGTDTQYF | TGTGCCAGCAGCTCCAGTGTCCTAGCGGGGGGCACAGATACGCAGTATTTT
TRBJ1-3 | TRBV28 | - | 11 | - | CASTTGNTIYF | TGTGCCAGCACAACTGGAAACACCATATATTTT
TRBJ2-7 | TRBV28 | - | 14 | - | CASLTRDGSYEQYF | TGTGCCAGCCTGACCCGGGACGGCTCCTACGAGCAGTACTTC
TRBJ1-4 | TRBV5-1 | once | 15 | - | CASSLQGLTNEKLFF | TGCGCCAGCAGCTTGCAAGGGTTAACTAATGAAAAACTGTTTTTT
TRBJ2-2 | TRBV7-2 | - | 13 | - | CASSLRLVGELFF | TGTGCCAGCAGCTTACGGCTGGTCGGGGAGCTGTTTTTT
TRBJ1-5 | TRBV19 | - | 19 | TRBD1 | CASSNDREVVKGGNQPQHF | TGTGCCAGTAGTAACGACAGGGAAGTTGTTAAGGGCGGCAATCAGCCCCAGCATTTT
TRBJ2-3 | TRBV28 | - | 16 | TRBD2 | CASSLVTGLAGVTQYF | TGTGCCAGCAGTTTAGTGACGGGACTAGCGGGAGTAACGCAGTATTTT